Each of the 30 T cell receptor beta chains below was sequenced from the same sample in a study of blood T cell repertoires in COVID-19. Profiling relied on immunoSEQ multiplex PCR, and the TCRdb table lists in-frame clones only, not all of them. The table lists around 230,000 clones, roughly 89% of them singletons. The sample taken for sequencing was peripheral blood. The receptors derive from a man aged 25 to 40 who had recovered from COVID-19.

This chain connects TRBV12-3 or TRBV12-4 to TRBJ2-7; 7 bases line up with TRBD1. Trimming at V came to 5 bases and at J to 6 bases, leaving 4 bases not matched to a gene. This CDR3 has 12 residues. CDR3 sequence: CASSRTGPEQYF. CDR3 nucleotide sequence: TGTGCCAGCAGTAGGACAGGTCCCGAGCAGTACTTC.

CDR3 in amino acids: CASSLGAGAPYEQYF. CDR3 DNA: TGTGCCAGCAGTTTGGGAGCGGGGGCTCCCTACGAGCAGTACTTC. The V call is TRBV27, the J call TRBJ2-7, with 8 bases fitting TRBD2. V lost 3 bases and J lost 2; bases outside the gene matches: 6. The CDR3 totals 15 residues. Germline V gene data show CDR1 as MNHEY and CDR2 as SMNVEV (reference sequence).

This chain joins TRBV5-1 and TRBJ2-2, with a possible D match to TRBD2 (6 bases). This CDR3 is built from 17 residues. Germline assignment: CDR1 SGHRS and CDR2 YFSETQ. V was cut by 3 bases and J by 0 bases, with 15 bases left in between. In nucleotides, the CDR3 is TGCGCCAGCAGCTCGCGCCGGGACTTCGCGAACACCGGGGAGCTGTTTTTT. It is translated as CASSSRRDFANTGELFF.

This clone came up once. Its ends do not fully match the called genes, so a read error is possible. This chain uses TRBV3-1 (or the pseudogene TRBV3-2) with TRBJ2-7, with D uncertain. This CDR3 has 12 residues. The germline CDR1 and CDR2 sequences are LGHDT and YNNKEL (reference sequence). CDR3 sequence: CASSQKSYGQYF. In DNA, the CDR3 is TGTGCCAGCAGCCAAAAATCGTACGGGCAGTACTTC.

V and J are TRBV7-9 and TRBJ1-1, with D maybe TRBD1 (5 bases). Trimming left V 2 bases short and J 4 bases short, with 14 bases between. The CDR3 covers 15 residues. CDR1 and CDR2 from the germline V gene are SEHNR and FQNEAQ (reference sequence). CDR3 bases: TGTGCCAGCAGCTTAACCCGGGGGGGAGGCACTGAAGCTTTCTTT. Its protein is CASSLTRGGGTEAFF.

The chain links TRBV12-3 or TRBV12-4 to TRBJ1-3; D not resolved. This CDR3 has 13 residues. The V end was cut by 6 bases, the J end by 0 bases, with 6 bases between. CDR3 sequence: CASRVSSGNTIYF. CDR3 DNA: TGTGCCAGCAGGGTGAGCTCTGGAAACACCATATATTTT.

This sequence joins TRBV6-5 and TRBJ2-7, with 8 bases lining up with TRBD1. The CDR3 is made up of 16 amino acids. CDR1 MNHEY and CDR2 SVGAGI come from the germline V gene. Germline trimming cut 2 bases from V and 0 bases from J; bases unmatched to any gene: 6. The DNA of the CDR3 is TGTGCCAGCAGTTACCAAGACAGGGGTCCCTCCTACGAGCAGTACTTC. This sequence encodes CASSYQDRGPSYEQYF.

This chain uses TRBV19 with TRBJ1-1, with TRBD1 identical over 8 bases. Germline V gives CDR1 LNHDA, CDR2 SQIVND (reference sequence). The V and J ends lost 5 bases and 5 bases, in that order; junction bases with no gene match: 10. CDR3 size: 15 residues. The CDR3 nucleotides read TGTGCCAGTAGTCCGATGCAGGGGGCCGGGACTGAAGCTTTCTTT. Protein product: CASSPMQGAGTEAFF. The entire variable domain, with the rest obtained from reference TRBV19 and TRBJ1-1, is as follows: DGGITQSPKYLFRKEGQNVTLSCEQNLNHDAMYWYRQDPGQGLRLIYYSQIVNDFQKGDIAEGYSVSREKKESFPLTVTSAQKNPTAFYLCASSPMQGAGTEAFFGQGTRLTVV.

The chain recombines TRBV12-3 or TRBV12-4 with TRBJ1-1; D ambiguous. V lost 4 bases and J lost 1, with 7 bases in between. CDR3 length: 13 amino acids. The CDR3 DNA follows: TGTGCCAGCAGTTCAAGCCAGAACACTGAAGCTTTCTTT. Translation: CASSSSQNTEAFF.

J is TRBJ1-1 and V is TRBV7-2; D is unclear. Germline V lookup: CDR1 SGHTA, CDR2 FQGNSA. CDR3 size: 15 residues. Trimming removed 4 bases from V and 10 bases from J, with 22 bases in between. CDR3 protein: CASSSSPPGLKGAFF. The CDR3 DNA reads TGTGCCAGCAGCTCTTCTCCGCCAGGTTTGAAAGGAGCTTTCTTT. The full variable domain, with the rest looked up from reference TRBV7-2 and TRBJ1-1, is GAGVSQSPSNKVTEKGKDVELRCDPISGHTALYWYRQSLGQGLEFLIYFQGNSAPDKSGLPSDRFSAERTGGSVSTLTIQRTQQEDSAVYLCASSSSPPGLKGAFFGQGTRLTVV.

The rearrangement joins TRBV5-5 to TRBJ1-2, with 9 bases lining up with TRBD1. Germline CDR1 is SGHKS and CDR2 is YYEKEE (reference sequence). J was trimmed by 7 bases and V by 2 bases; bases with no gene match: 15. The CDR3 contains 17 residues. The CDR3 region is CASSLLGQGNWLSGYTF. In DNA, the CDR3 is TGTGCCAGCAGCTTATTGGGACAGGGAAATTGGTTGAGTGGCTACACCTTC.

This clone was observed a single time. The CDR3 loop reads CATIGQGARWSGYTF. CDR3 coding DNA: TGTGCCACCATCGGACAGGGGGCGAGGTGGTCCGGCTACACCTTC. The J gene is TRBJ1-2, the V gene TRBV24-1; TRBD1 matches at 11 bases. This CDR3 contains 15 residues. Germline CDR1 reads KGHDR; CDR2 reads SFDVKD. Unmatched junction bases numbered 12, after V lost 8 bases and J lost 8 bases.

This chain uses TRBV6-5 with TRBJ1-6; D may be TRBD1 (5 bases). Trimming left V 4 bases short and J 2 bases short, with 9 bases between. The CDR3 loop spans 15 amino acids. Germline lookup yields CDR1 MNHEY and CDR2 SVGAGI. The CDR3 spells CASSSQGTYNSPLHF. CDR3 DNA: TGTGCCAGCAGTTCCCAGGGAACCTATAATTCACCCCTCCACTTT.

The chain recombines TRBV2 with TRBJ1-6; 10 bases map to TRBD1. CDR3 size: 16 residues. Trimming took 0 bases from V and 9 from J; bases not matched to a gene: 5. The germline CDR1 and CDR2 sequences are SNHLY and FYNNEI. For the CDR3, the DNA is TGTGCCAGCAGTGAAGCGCGTCGGGACAGGGGTTCACCCCTCCACTTT. Translating it yields CASSEARRDRGSPLHF.

The rearrangement uses TRBV30 and TRBJ1-6, with D uncertain. Trimming took 1 base from V and 10 from J, leaving 14 bases between them. CDR3 size: 14 residues. CDR1 and CDR2 from the germline V gene are GTSNPN and SVGIG (reference sequence). CDR3 sequence: CAWSGLPGESPLHF. CDR3 sequence (DNA): TGTGCCTGGAGTGGCCTCCCGGGTGAATCACCCCTCCACTTT.

The rearrangement links TRBV12-3 or TRBV12-4 to TRBJ2-7, with D possibly matching TRBD1 (6 bases). This CDR3 is built from 13 residues. Between the trimmed V and J ends, which lost 3 bases and 6 bases, there was a span of 12 bases. The CDR3, as DNA: TGTGCCAGCAGTTTTTCAGGGGACCGCGAGCAGTACTTC. Translating it yields CASSFSGDREQYF.

V gene TRBV19 combines with J gene TRBJ2-7, with 10 bases that match TRBD1. With 3 bases clipped from V and 0 bases from J, the junction kept 5 bases outside the gene matches. The CDR3 totals 16 residues. Germline V CDR1 and CDR2: LNHDA, SQIVND (reference sequence). The CDR3 region is CASSMGQGTSSYEQYF. The CDR3 DNA is TGTGCCAGTAGTATGGGACAGGGGACAAGCTCCTACGAGCAGTACTTC.

This chain uses TRBV5-1 with TRBJ2-7, with TRBD1 as a possible D gene (7 bases). V shed 2 bases and J shed 4 bases, with 19 bases lying between them. Germline V lookup: CDR1 SGHRS, CDR2 YFSETQ. The CDR3 loop spans 16 amino acids. The CDR3 coding sequence is TGCGCCAGCAGCTTTGGGGCGGGGACAGCATCATACGAGCAGTACTTC. Translated: CASSFGAGTASYEQYF. Together with reference TRBV5-1 and TRBJ2-7, the CDR3 gives the full variable domain: KAGVTQTPRYLIKTRGQQVTLSCSPISGHRSVSWYQQTPGQGLQFLFEYFSETQRNKGNFPGRFSGRQFSNSRSEMNVSTLELGDSALYLCASSFGAGTASYEQYFGPGTRLTVT.

The chain carries TRBV24-1 and TRBJ2-2, with 7 bases identical to TRBD2. CDR1 is KGHDR and CDR2 is SFDVKD in the germline V gene. The CDR3 extends over 18 amino acids. Trimming cost V 5 bases and J 1 base; bases outside gene matches: 12. The CDR3 DNA reads as TGTGCCACCAGTGGCGTGGGGGGGACTATGGGGAACACCGGGGAGCTGTTTTTT. Residues: CATSGVGGTMGNTGELFF.

This clone was observed once. The genes are TRBV2 and TRBJ2-7, with TRBD2 identical over 10 bases. Per germline, CDR1 SNHLY and CDR2 FYNNEI. This CDR3 spans 16 amino acids. V dropped 4 bases and J dropped 3; count of bases not matched to a gene: 9. CDR3 bases: TGTGCCAGCAGTGCCAACAGCGGGGGGGCCTTCTACGAGCAGTACTTC. It yields the protein CASSANSGGAFYEQYF.

V and J are TRBV29-1 and TRBJ2-1, with TRBD2 identical over 15 bases. V dropped 6 bases and J dropped 4; count of bases not matched to a gene: 10. This CDR3 is built from 17 residues. CDR1 is SQVTM, CDR2 ANQGSEA, per germline. The CDR3 DNA reads TGCAGCGTCGCGGGACTAGCGGGGGGCACCCCGTACAATGAGCAGTTCTTC. Amino acid sequence: CSVAGLAGGTPYNEQFF.

The rearrangement uses TRBV19 and TRBJ1-4; D is possibly TRBD1 (6 bases). V lost 3 bases and J 2 bases, leaving 10 bases between the germline ends. The CDR3 sequence is 15 residues long. Germline CDR1 and CDR2: LNHDA and SQIVND (reference sequence). CDR3 loop: CASSIGGRTNEKLFF. The CDR3 region has the DNA TGTGCCAGTAGTATCGGGGGGCGGACTAATGAAAAACTGTTTTTT.

This clone was recorded only once. The rearrangement joins TRBV2 to TRBJ1-1; D is undetermined. V lost 8 bases, J lost 3 bases, and 16 bases lay in between. Germline lookup yields CDR1 SNHLY and CDR2 FYNNEI. This CDR3 comprises 14 residues. CDR3 in amino acids: CASQEGGPYTEAFF. The CDR3 nucleotides are TGTGCCAGCCAAGAGGGCGGGCCCTACACTGAAGCTTTCTTT.

This rearrangement joins TRBV7-6 to TRBJ2-2; 9 positions agree with TRBD2. J lost 3 bases, V lost 5 bases, and 10 bases had no gene match. This CDR3 contains 17 residues. Germline V lookup: CDR1 SGHVS, CDR2 FNYEAQ. The CDR3 loop is CASSLRGSGGHTGELFF. In nucleotides, the CDR3 is TGTGCCAGCAGCCTAAGGGGTAGCGGGGGCCACACCGGGGAGCTGTTTTTT. Together with reference TRBV7-6 and TRBJ2-2, the CDR3 gives the full variable domain: GAGVSQSPRYKVTKRGQDVALRCDPISGHVSLYWYRQALGQGPEFLTYFNYEAQQDKSGLPNDRFSAERPEGSISTLTIQRTEQRDSAMYRCASSLRGSGGHTGELFFGEGSRLTVL.

This chain links TRBV7-6 with TRBJ2-3; TRBD2 matches 13 bases. Germline V gene sequence: CDR1 SGHVS, CDR2 FNYEAQ. This CDR3 comprises 17 residues. V trimming: 4 bases; J trimming: 2 bases; junction bases outside the gene matches: 6. DNA for the CDR3: TGTGCCAGCAGCTGGGGACTAGCGGGGATATTCACAGATACGCAGTATTTT. This translates into CASSWGLAGIFTDTQYF. The full variable domain, in which reference TRBV7-6 and TRBJ2-3 provide the parts outside the CDR3, is GAGVSQSPRYKVTKRGQDVALRCDPISGHVSLYWYRQALGQGPEFLTYFNYEAQQDKSGLPNDRFSAERPEGSISTLTIQRTEQRDSAMYRCASSWGLAGIFTDTQYFGPGTRLTVL.

The chain links TRBV5-1 to TRBJ2-3; 14 positions match TRBD2. The J segment lost 2 bases and the V segment lost 4 bases, leaving 3 bases of the junction unmatched. The CDR3 consists of 16 residues. CDR1 and CDR2 from the germline V gene are SGHRS and YFSETQ. This CDR3 reads CASSMGLAGVTDTQYF. CDR3 nucleotide sequence: TGCGCCAGCAGCATGGGACTAGCGGGGGTCACAGATACGCAGTATTTT.

CDR3 loop: CASSQDPGQGTSPLHF. For the CDR3, the DNA is TGTGCCAGCAGCCAAGATCCGGGACAGGGTACTTCACCCCTCCACTTT. The rearrangement uses TRBV4-2 and TRBJ1-6; 9 nucleotides agree with TRBD1. This CDR3 has 16 amino acids. In germline, CDR1 is LGHNA, CDR2 YNFKEQ. The ends lost 0 bases at V and 9 bases at J; junction bases unmatched: 6.

A single count supports this clone. The chain has TRBV20-1 and TRBJ2-5; no reliable D call. Looked up from germline, CDR1 is DFQATT and CDR2 is SNEGSKA (reference sequence). This CDR3 contains 11 residues. Trimming shortened V by 5 bases and J by 5 bases, and 9 bases separated the two germline ends. The CDR3 nucleotides read TGCAGTGCTCCCATCGGGGAGACCCAGTACTTC. Translating gives CSAPIGETQYF.

This chain connects TRBV7-9 to TRBJ1-2; tentative D call: TRBD1 (6 bases). This CDR3 is built from 16 residues. Trimming removed 2 bases from V and 0 bases from J, with 13 bases in between. The germline V gene has CDR1 SEHNR and CDR2 FQNEAQ (reference sequence). CDR3 sequence (DNA): TGTGCCAGCAGCTTATTCGACAGGATAACTAACTATGGCTACACCTTC. Translated: CASSLFDRITNYGYTF.

This sequence joins TRBV9 and TRBJ2-3, with TRBD2 as a possible D gene (6 bases). CDR3 length: 18 residues. The germline V gene encodes CDR1 SGDLS and CDR2 YYNGEE. With 1 base removed from V and 0 bases from J, the gap between germline ends came to 18 bases. The CDR3 sequence is CASSVTRWPGTSTDTQYF. The CDR3 DNA follows: TGTGCCAGCAGCGTAACCCGTTGGCCAGGGACTAGCACAGATACGCAGTATTTT.